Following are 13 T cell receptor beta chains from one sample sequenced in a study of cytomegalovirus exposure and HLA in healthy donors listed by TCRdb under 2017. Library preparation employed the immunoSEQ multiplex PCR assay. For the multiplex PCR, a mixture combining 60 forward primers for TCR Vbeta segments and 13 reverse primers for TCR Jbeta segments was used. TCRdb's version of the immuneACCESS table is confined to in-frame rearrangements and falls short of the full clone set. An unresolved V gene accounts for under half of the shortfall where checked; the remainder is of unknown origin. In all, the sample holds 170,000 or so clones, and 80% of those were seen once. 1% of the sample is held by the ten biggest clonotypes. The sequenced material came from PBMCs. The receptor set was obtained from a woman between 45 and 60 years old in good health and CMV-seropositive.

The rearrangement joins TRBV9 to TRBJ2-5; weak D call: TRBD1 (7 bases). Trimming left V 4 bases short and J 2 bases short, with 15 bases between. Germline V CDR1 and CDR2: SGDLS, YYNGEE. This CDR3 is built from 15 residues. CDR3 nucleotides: TGTGCCAGCAGCCGAGAGACAGGGAGGCAAGAGACCCAGTACTTC. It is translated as CASSRETGRQETQYF. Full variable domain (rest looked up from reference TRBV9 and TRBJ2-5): DSGVTQTPKHLITATGQRVTLRCSPRSGDLSVYWYQQSLDQGLQFLIQYYNGEERAKGNILERFSAQQFPDLHSELNLSSLELGDSALYFCASSRETGRQETQYFGPGTRLLVL.

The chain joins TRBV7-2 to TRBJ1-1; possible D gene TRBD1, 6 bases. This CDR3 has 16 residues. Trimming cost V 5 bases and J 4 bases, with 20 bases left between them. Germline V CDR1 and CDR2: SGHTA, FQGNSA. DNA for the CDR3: TGTGCCAGCAGCGCCCGCGGGGGCAAAAAATCCACTGAAGCTTTCTTT. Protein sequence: CASSARGGKKSTEAFF.

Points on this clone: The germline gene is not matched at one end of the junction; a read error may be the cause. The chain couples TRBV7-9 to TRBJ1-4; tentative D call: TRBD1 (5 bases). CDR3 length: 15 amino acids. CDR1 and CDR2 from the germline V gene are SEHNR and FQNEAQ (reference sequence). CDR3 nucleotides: TGTTCCAGCAGCTTAGTTGGGTCACGGGGGGAAAAACTGTTTTTT. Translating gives CSSSLVGSRGEKLFF.

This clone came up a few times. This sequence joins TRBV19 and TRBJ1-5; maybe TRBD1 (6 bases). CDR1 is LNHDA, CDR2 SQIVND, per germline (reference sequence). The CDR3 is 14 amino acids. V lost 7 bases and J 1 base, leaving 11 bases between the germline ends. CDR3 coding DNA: TGTGCCAGTACGGCGGGGGCAAGCAATCAGCCCCAGCATTTT. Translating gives CASTAGASNQPQHF.

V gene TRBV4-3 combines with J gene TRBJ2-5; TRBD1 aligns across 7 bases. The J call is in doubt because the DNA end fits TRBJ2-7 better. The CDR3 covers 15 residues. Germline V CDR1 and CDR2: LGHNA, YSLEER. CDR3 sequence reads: CASSRTRDRVYEQYF. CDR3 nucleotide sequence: TGCGCCAGCAGCCGAACCCGCGACAGGGTCTACGAGCAGTACTTC.

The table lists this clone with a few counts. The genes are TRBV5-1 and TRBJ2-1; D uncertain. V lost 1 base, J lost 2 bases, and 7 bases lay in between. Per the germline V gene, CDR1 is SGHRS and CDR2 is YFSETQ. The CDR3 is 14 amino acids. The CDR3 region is CASSLNSPYNEQFF. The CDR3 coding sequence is TGCGCCAGCAGCTTGAACAGCCCCTACAATGAGCAGTTCTTC.

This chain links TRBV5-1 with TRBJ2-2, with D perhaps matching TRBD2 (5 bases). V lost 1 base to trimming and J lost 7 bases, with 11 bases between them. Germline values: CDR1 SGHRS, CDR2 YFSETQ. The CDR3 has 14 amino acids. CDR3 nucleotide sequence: TGCGCCAGCAGCTTGACTAGTAGGAACGGGGAGCTGTTTTTT. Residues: CASSLTSRNGELFF. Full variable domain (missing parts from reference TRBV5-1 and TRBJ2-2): KAGVTQTPRYLIKTRGQQVTLSCSPISGHRSVSWYQQTPGQGLQFLFEYFSETQRNKGNFPGRFSGRQFSNSRSEMNVSTLELGDSALYLCASSLTSRNGELFFGEGSRLTVL.

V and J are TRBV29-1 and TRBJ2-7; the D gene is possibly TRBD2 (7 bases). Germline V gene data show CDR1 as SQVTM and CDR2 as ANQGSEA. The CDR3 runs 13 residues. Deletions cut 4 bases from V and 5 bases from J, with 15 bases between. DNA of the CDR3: TGCAGCGTTGTTGGAGGGGGGGCGGACGAGCAGTACTTC. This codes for CSVVGGGADEQYF.

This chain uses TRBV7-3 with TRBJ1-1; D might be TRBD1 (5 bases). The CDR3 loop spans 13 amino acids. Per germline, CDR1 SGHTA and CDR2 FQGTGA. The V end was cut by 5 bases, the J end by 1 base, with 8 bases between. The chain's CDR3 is CASSQQENTEAFF. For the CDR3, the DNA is TGTGCCAGCAGCCAACAGGAGAACACTGAAGCTTTCTTT.

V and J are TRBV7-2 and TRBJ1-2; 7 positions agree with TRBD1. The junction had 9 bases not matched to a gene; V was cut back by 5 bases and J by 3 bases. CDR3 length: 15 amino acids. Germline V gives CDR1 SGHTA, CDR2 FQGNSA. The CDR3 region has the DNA TGTGCCAGCAGCCCGAAGGTCGGACAGGACTATGGCTACACCTTC. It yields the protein CASSPKVGQDYGYTF.

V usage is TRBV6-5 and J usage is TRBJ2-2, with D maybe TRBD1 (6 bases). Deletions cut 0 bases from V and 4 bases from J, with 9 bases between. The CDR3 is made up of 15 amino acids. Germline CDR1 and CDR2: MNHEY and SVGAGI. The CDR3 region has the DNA TGTGCCAGCAGTTACTCCGCAGGGGTCACCGGGGAGCTGTTTTTT. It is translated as CASSYSAGVTGELFF.

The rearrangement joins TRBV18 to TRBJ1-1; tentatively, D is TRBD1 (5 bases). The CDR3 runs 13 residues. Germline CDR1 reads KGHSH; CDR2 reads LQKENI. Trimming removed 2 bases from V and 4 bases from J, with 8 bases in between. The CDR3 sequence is CASSPLGPTEAFF. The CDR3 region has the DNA TGTGCCAGCTCACCATTGGGGCCCACTGAAGCTTTCTTT.

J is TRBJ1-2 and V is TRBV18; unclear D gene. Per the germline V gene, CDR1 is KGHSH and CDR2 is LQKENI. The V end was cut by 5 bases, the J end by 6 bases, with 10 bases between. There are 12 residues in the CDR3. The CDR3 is CASSREGNGYTF. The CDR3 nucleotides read TGTGCCAGCTCAAGAGAGGGAAATGGCTACACCTTC.